A single sample is the source of the 5 T cell receptor beta chains below, sequenced in a study of T-cell reconstitution after alpha-beta-depleted transplantation in children. TCRbeta library preparation incorporated unique molecular identifiers. TCRdb redid the calling of the PCR reads with MiXCR, one entry per CDR3 protein. The sample contains a few hundred thousand distinct CDR3 sequences, roughly 30% of which appear only once. The sequencing here drew on PBMCs, taken before TCRalphabeta/CD19-depleted stem cell transplant. These TCRs come from a boy less than two years old with Wiskott-Aldrich syndrome, due to receive a stem cell transplant.

This clonotype was counted only a few times. The V and J genes are TRBV29-1 and TRBJ2-1; D possibly corresponds to TRBD2 (5 bases). CDR1 SQVTM and CDR2 ANQGSEA come from the germline V gene. The V end was cut by 6 bases, the J end by 3 bases, with 15 bases between. This CDR3 region has 14 residues. CDR3 in DNA: TGCAGCGTCCCCGAACTAGGGTACTACAATGAGCAGTTCTTC. Translated, it gives CSVPELGYYNEQFF.

This chain connects TRBV5-1 to TRBJ2-1; 11 bases align to TRBD2. The CDR3 extends over 17 amino acids. J gave up 2 bases and V 7 bases, and 11 bases lay outside the gene matches. Germline V gene lookup returns CDR1 SGHRS and CDR2 YFSETQ. The CDR3 DNA reads TGCGCCAGCTCGATAGCGGGAGGGCCGTTAACCTACAATGAGCAGTTCTTC. It translates to CASSIAGGPLTYNEQFF.

This rearrangement joins TRBV28 to TRBJ2-5; 10 bases line up with TRBD2. J lost 1 base, V lost 6 bases, and 5 bases had no gene match. CDR1 and CDR2 from the germline V gene are MDHEN and SYDVKM. This CDR3 has 15 residues. The CDR3 loop is CASSPLAGPQETQYF. In DNA form, the CDR3 reads TGTGCCAGCAGCCCACTAGCGGGGCCCCAAGAGACCCAGTACTTC.

The chain links TRBV2 to TRBJ2-2; D gene uncertain. Germline CDR1 and CDR2: SNHLY and FYNNEI. The CDR3 contains 14 residues. Trimming shortened V by 4 bases and J by 2 bases, and 8 bases separated the two germline ends. CDR3 protein: CASSGLENTGELFF. CDR3 bases: TGTGCCAGCAGTGGACTCGAAAACACCGGGGAGCTGTTTTTT.

This clonotype showed up just a few times. The chain joins TRBV5-1 to TRBJ2-1; a weak D match, TRBD1 (5 bases). The CDR3 is 14 residues long. The ends were cut back, 6 bases at V and 1 base at J, with 11 bases in the middle. Looked up from germline, CDR1 is SGHRS and CDR2 is YFSETQ. For the CDR3, the DNA is TGCGCCAGCAAAATCCGACAGTCCTACAATGAGCAGTTCTTC. This translates into CASKIRQSYNEQFF.